The T cell receptor beta chain described here comes from a study of CXCR3-negative and CXCR3-positive naive CD8 T cells. Regarding the study as a whole: Compared with CXCR3-negative naive cells, CXCR3-positive naive cells showed more hydrophobic TRB CDR3s.

Concerning this clonotype: The antigen remains undetermined.

Germline V gene data show CDR1 as SGHRS and CDR2 as YFSETQ. This CDR3 is 14 amino acids long. The TRB libraries of cDNA were built by UMI-labeled 5' RACE. For each CDR3 protein, TCRdb gives one entry from its re-call of the 5' RACE reads, without DNA. Its listing shows about 150,000 distinct CDR3 sequences. Sequencing was done on a sample of naive CXCR3+ CD8+ T cells from blood. Subset given: CD45RO-CCR7+CD27+CD95- naive CD8+ T cells expressing CXCR3 (TNR3+). The TCR originated in a human donor in good health. Some clones in this sample may be carry-over from other donors' samples. This chain connects TRBV5-1 to TRBJ2-2; TCRdb's assignment of TRBD1 cannot be checked, as there is no DNA. The CDR3 protein is CASRPTGELGELFF.